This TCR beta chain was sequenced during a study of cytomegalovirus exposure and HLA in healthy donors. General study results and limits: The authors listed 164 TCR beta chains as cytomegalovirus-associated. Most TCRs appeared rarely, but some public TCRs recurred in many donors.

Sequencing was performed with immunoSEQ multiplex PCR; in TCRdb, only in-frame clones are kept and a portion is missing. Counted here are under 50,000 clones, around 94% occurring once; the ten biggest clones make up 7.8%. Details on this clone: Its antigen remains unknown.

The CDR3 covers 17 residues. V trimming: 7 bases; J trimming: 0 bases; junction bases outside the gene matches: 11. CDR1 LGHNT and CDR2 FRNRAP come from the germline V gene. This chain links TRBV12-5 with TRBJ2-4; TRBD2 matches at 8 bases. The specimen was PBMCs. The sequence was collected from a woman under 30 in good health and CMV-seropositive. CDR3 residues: CASAVGAGREAKNIQYF. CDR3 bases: TGTGCTAGTGCCGTTGGGGCCGGGAGGGAAGCCAAAAACATTCAGTACTTC.